A selection of T cell receptor beta chains follows, all from one sample in a study of cytotoxic CD8 clonotypes in ibrutinib-treated CLL. Here immunoSEQ multiplex PCR was the method, and the copy in TCRdb shows in-frame clones only, minus some. The sample consists of 110,000 to 150,000 clones, about 80% of them appearing once. The specimen comprised PBMCs, sampled after 24 months of ibrutinib treatment. These receptors all stem from a human donor with chronic lymphocytic leukemia. CDR3s leave out the opening cysteine and the closing phenylalanine or tryptophan.

j_call v_call cdr3_aa
TRBJ1-1 TRBV9 ASSPPTTGVTEAF
TRBJ1-2 TRBV18 ASSPLQGGYGYT
TRBJ1-4 TRBV13 ASASIQGEKLF
TRBJ1-4 TRBV28 ASSRAPQYEKLF
TRBJ2-5 TRBV6-6 ASSPRPGGTQY
TRBJ2-1 TRBV30 AGRSSSYNEQF
TRBJ2-2 TRBV2 ASSDVWAYRNTGELF
TRBJ2-5 TRBV5-1 ASSPGQGRPSQETQY
TRBJ1-2 TRBV7-2 ASSPTGGGDGYT
TRBJ2-1 TRBV6-5 ASSPTGGGFEQF
TRBJ2-1 TRBV20-1 SASGHNEQF
TRBJ2-3 TRBV9 ASSVGLAGSIDTQY
TRBJ1-2 TRBV28 ASRGDIHYGYT
TRBJ2-1 TRBV11-3 ASSLAGPQF
TRBJ1-5 TRBV27 ASSQGAGGGLLQPQH
TRBJ2-3 TRBV6-4 ASRRRGSTDTQY
TRBJ2-2 TRBV21-1 AKGPTLDSGELF
TRBJ1-4 TRBV28 ASNPGRVRSNEKLF
TRBJ2-5 TRBV7-3 ASSRGQAPQETQY
TRBJ2-1 TRBV19 ASSIGTRNEQF
TRBJ2-6 TRBV5-1 ASSAGQAGANVLT
TRBJ2-4 TRBV5-1 ASSLTFENIQY
TRBJ2-2 TRBV5-4 ASSPGQGAQDTGELF
TRBJ2-7 TRBV9 ASSPSRSSYEQY
TRBJ2-7 TRBV2 ASSRDVDEQY
TRBJ2-2 TRBV29-1 SVASGELF
TRBJ2-7 TRBV30 AWSEGTSGRTYEQY
TRBJ2-7 TRBV10-3 AISAIDSYEQY
TRBJ2-4 TRBV7-2 ASSLWEGENIQY
TRBJ1-3 TRBV7-2 ASSLATGPSGNTIY
TRBJ2-1 TRBV18 ATQTRPLAEQF
TRBJ2-3 TRBV5-4 ASSLGLAELTDTQY
TRBJ1-6 TRBV6-5 ASSYSYNSPLH
TRBJ2-7 TRBV28 ASSLWGRGSSYEQY
TRBJ2-1 TRBV9 ASSAYSGPGDNEQF
TRBJ2-1 TRBV5-1 ASSAPGTKGINEQF
TRBJ2-5 TRBV7-8 ASSLVGRAGTQY
TRBJ2-3 TRBV5-4 ASSRGGTGGSTDTQY
TRBJ2-6 TRBV7-3 ASSPSGSGANVLT
TRBJ1-2 TRBV19 ASSPQGRDGYT
TRBJ2-1 TRBV19 ASSPWTSAYEQF
TRBJ2-2 TRBV4-2 ASSQDWDGELF
TRBJ2-2 TRBV27 ASSLWGGRELF
TRBJ1-5 TRBV7-9 ASSQTGTQPQH
TRBJ2-7 TRBV6-1 ASSQSGSSSYEQY
TRBJ1-5 TRBV19 ASRPTATIDQPQH